Included here is one T cell receptor beta chain sequence, with context. This record comes from a study of Ad26.COV2.S vaccination and SARS-CoV-2 variants. Looking at the study overall: Recipients of Ad26.COV2.S got it intramuscularly, once or twice 56 days apart.

This table comes from immunoSEQ multiplex PCR, and its TCRdb copy is limited to in-frame clones, with some not included. The sample has fewer than 400,000 clones, about 85% seen once. Trimming pared 0 bases from V and 8 bases from J, leaving 9 bases between. The CDR3 contains 12 residues. Germline loops: CDR1 SGHNT, CDR2 YYREEE (reference sequence). Stated treatment: some 20 received Ad26.COV2.S at low or high dose, single or two shots; about five received placebo; per-sample allocation not given. It was on day 63 after the first vaccine or placebo injection that samples were taken. Aged 18-55 years, donor was enrolled in Boston in about 2020.

The chain combines TRBV5-4 with TRBJ2-7, with D tentatively TRBD2 (6 bases). Sample: peripheral blood, taken in a trial of Ad26.COV2.S vaccine versus placebo. This clonotype was sampled from a person between 18 and 65 years old who received the Ad26.COV2.S COVID-19 vaccine or a placebo. The CDR3 DNA follows: TGTGCCAGCAGCTTGGATACTAGCAAGCAGTACTTC. Amino acids: CASSLDTSKQYF.